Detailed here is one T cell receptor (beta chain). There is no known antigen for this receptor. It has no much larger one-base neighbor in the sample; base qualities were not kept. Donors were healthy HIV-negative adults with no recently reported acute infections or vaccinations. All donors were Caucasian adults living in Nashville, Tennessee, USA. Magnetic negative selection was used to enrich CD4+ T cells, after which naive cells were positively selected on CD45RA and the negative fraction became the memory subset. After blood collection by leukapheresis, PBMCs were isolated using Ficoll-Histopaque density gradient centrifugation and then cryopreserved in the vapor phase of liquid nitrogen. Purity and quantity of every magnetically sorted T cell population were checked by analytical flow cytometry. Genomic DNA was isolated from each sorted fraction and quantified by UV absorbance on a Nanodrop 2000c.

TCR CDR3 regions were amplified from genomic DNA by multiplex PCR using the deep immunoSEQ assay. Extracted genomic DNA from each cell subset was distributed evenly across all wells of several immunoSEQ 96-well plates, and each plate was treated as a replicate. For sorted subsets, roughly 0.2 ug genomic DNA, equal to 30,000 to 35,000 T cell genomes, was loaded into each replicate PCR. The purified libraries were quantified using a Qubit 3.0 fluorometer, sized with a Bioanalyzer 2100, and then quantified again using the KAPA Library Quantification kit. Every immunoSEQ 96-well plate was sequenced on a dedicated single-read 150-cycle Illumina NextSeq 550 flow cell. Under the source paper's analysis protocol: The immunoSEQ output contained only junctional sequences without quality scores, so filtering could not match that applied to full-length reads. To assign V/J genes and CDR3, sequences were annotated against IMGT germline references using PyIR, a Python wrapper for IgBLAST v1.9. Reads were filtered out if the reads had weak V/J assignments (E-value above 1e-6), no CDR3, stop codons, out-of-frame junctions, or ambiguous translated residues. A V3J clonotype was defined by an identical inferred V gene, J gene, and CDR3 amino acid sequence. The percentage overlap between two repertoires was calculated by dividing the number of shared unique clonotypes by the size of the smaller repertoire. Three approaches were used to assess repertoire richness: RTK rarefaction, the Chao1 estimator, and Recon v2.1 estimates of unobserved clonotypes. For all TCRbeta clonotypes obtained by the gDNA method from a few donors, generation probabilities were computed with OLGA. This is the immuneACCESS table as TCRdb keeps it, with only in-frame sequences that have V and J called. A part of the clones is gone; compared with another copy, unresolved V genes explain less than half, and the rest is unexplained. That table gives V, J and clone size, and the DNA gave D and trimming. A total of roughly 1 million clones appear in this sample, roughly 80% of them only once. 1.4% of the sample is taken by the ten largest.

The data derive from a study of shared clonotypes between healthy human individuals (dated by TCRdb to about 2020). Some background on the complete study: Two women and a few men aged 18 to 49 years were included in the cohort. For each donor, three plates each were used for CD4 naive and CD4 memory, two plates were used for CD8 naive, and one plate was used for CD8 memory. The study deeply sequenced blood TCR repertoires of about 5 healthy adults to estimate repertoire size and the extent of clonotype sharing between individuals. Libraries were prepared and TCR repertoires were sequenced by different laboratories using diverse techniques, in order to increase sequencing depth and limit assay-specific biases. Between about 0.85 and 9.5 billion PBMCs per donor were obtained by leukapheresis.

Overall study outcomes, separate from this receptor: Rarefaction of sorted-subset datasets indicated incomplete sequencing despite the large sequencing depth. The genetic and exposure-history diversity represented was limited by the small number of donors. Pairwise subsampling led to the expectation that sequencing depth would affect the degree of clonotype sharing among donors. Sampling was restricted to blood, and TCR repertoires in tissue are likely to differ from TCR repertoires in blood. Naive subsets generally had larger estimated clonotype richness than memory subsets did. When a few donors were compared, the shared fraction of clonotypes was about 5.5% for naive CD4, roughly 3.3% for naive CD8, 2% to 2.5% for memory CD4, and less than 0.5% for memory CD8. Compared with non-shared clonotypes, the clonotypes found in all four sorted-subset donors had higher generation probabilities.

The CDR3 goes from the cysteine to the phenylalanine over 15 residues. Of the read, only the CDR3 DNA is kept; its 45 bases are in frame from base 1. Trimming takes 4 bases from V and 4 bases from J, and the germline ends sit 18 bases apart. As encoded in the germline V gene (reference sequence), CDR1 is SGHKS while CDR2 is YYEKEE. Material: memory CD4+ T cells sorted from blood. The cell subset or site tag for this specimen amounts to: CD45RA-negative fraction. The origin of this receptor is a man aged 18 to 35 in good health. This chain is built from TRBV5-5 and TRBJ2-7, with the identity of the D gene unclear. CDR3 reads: CASSRDTGGRYEQYF. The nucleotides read TGTGCCAGCAGCCGAGACACGGGTGGTAGGTACGAGCAGTACTTC.